This entry concerns a single T cell receptor beta chain. The target antigen is unknown. This entry belongs to a study of cytomegalovirus exposure and HLA in healthy donors. Study findings and constraints: Rarity marked most TCR sequences, yet some public TCRs occurred in many donors.

The V and J ends lost 1 base and 3 bases respectively, with 10 bases between them. The length of the CDR3 is 14 residues. The germline CDR1 and CDR2 sequences are SGHTA and FQGNSA. 13 Jbeta primers and 60 Vbeta primers were used for the PCR. Profiling relied on immunoSEQ multiplex PCR, and the TCRdb table lists in-frame clones only, not all of them. This table holds approximately 150,000 clones, roughly 70% found once. This chain links TRBV7-2 with TRBJ2-7; possible D gene TRBD2, 5 bases. This TCR came from a male donor in good health and CMV-seronegative. Sequencing used PBMCs. The chain's CDR3 is CASSLGRGYYEQYF. CDR3 bases: TGTGCCAGCAGCTTAGGTAGAGGGTACTACGAGCAGTACTTC.